This TCR beta chain was retrieved from a study of Ad26.COV2.S vaccination and SARS-CoV-2 variants. Looking at the study overall: Ad26.COV2.S arm of COV1001 included the donor. Once, or twice with 56 days between doses, Ad26.COV2.S was given intramuscularly.

Sequencing used immunoSEQ multiplex PCR; TCRdb keeps in-frame clones, though not all of them. The table shows about 280,000 clones, with more than 70% occurring only once. Treatment described: some 19 received Ad26.COV2.S at low or high dose, single or two shots; 5 received placebo; per-sample allocation not given. Day 63 following the first vaccine or placebo injection was when the samples were taken. The specimen was peripheral blood, collected in a trial of Ad26.COV2.S vaccine versus placebo. The receptor's source is a person between 18 and 65 years old who received the Ad26.COV2.S COVID-19 vaccine or a placebo.

CDR3 sequence: CATSRDLWGEAGGEDYGYTF. CDR3 bases: TGTGCCACCAGCAGAGATCTTTGGGGAGAGGCAGGGGGCGAGGACTATGGCTACACCTTC. The rearrangement links TRBV15 to TRBJ1-2, with TRBD1 matching over 8 bases. Germline CDR1 reads LNHNV; CDR2 reads YYDKDF (reference sequence). The CDR3 length is 20 residues. Germline trimming cut 0 bases from V and 3 bases from J; bases unmatched to any gene: 18.